A selection of T cell receptor beta chains follows, all from one sample in a study of blood T cell repertoires in COVID-19. The table came from immunoSEQ multiplex PCR; TCRdb's copy has only in-frame clones and leaves some out. The data show about 300,000 clones, 80% to 90% seen once. Sequencing was done on a sample of peripheral blood. The receptors here all came from a woman aged 45-65 years who had recovered from COVID-19. The CDR3 runs from the conserved cysteine through the conserved F or W. A D gene is named only where the DNA matches it firmly. Size tells how often a clone was seen (once, few, many) or the class of an expanded clone, and some rows leave it out.

CDR3nt: TGTGCCAGCAGGCCTCCGGGACTTGAGGAGCAGTACTTC; CDR3aa: CASRPPGLEEQYF; v_gene: TRBV28; abundance: -; len: 13; j_gene: TRBJ2-7; d_gene: -
CDR3nt: TGTGCCACCAGCAGAGAAGTCAGGGTTCGGGAGACCCAGTACTTC; CDR3aa: CATSREVRVRETQYF; v_gene: TRBV15; abundance: -; len: 15; j_gene: TRBJ2-5; d_gene: -
CDR3nt: TGTGCCAGCAGTCGACAGCCCCTTAATGAAAAACTGTTTTTT; CDR3aa: CASSRQPLNEKLFF; v_gene: TRBV28; abundance: few; len: 14; j_gene: TRBJ1-4; d_gene: -
CDR3nt: TGTGCCAGTTCTTCTAGCGGGACCTACAATGAGCAGTTCTTC; CDR3aa: CASSSSGTYNEQFF; v_gene: TRBV19; abundance: -; len: 14; j_gene: TRBJ2-1; d_gene: TRBD2
CDR3nt: TGTGCCACCAGTGGCGCGGGATCGAACAATGAGCAGTTCTTC; CDR3aa: CATSGAGSNNEQFF; v_gene: TRBV24-1; abundance: once; len: 14; j_gene: TRBJ2-1; d_gene: -
CDR3nt: TGTGCCAGCAGCCATAGCGGGGAGCTGTTTTTT; CDR3aa: CASSHSGELFF; v_gene: TRBV6-2/TRBV6-3; abundance: -; len: 11; j_gene: TRBJ2-2; d_gene: -
CDR3nt: TGTGCCATCAGTGGACAATCTGGAAACACCATATATTTT; CDR3aa: CAISGQSGNTIYF; v_gene: TRBV10-3; abundance: -; len: 13; j_gene: TRBJ1-3; d_gene: -
CDR3nt: TGTGCCAGTAGTTCCCCGACAGGGGGCAGTGCAACTGAAGCTTTCTTT; CDR3aa: CASSSPTGGSATEAFF; v_gene: TRBV19; abundance: -; len: 16; j_gene: TRBJ1-1; d_gene: TRBD1
CDR3nt: TGTGCCAGCAGTTTATCGTGGACTAGCGGGGGGAATGAGCAGTTCTTC; CDR3aa: CASSLSWTSGGNEQFF; v_gene: TRBV27; abundance: -; len: 16; j_gene: TRBJ2-1; d_gene: TRBD2
CDR3nt: TGTGCCAGCAGCTCCCGGGCCTACGAGCAGTACTTC; CDR3aa: CASSSRAYEQYF; v_gene: TRBV6-5; abundance: -; len: 12; j_gene: TRBJ2-7; d_gene: -
CDR3nt: TGCGCCAGCAGCTTGGGGACAGGGAGTATGAACACTGAAGCTTTCTTT; CDR3aa: CASSLGTGSMNTEAFF; v_gene: TRBV5-1; abundance: few; len: 16; j_gene: TRBJ1-1; d_gene: TRBD1
CDR3nt: TGTGCCAGTAGTATAATGGACAGCTCCTACGAGCAGTACTTC; CDR3aa: CASSIMDSSYEQYF; v_gene: TRBV19; abundance: -; len: 14; j_gene: TRBJ2-7; d_gene: -
CDR3nt: TGTGCCTGGAGTACTAAACAGGGTAAAACTGGAAACACCATATATTTT; CDR3aa: CAWSTKQGKTGNTIYF; v_gene: TRBV30; abundance: -; len: 16; j_gene: TRBJ1-3; d_gene: -
CDR3nt: TGTGCCAGCAGCCCATCGCAAGCGAGCGCTAGTCCCTCCTACAATGAGCAGTTCTTC; CDR3aa: CASSPSQASASPSYNEQFF; v_gene: TRBV7-2; abundance: -; len: 19; j_gene: TRBJ2-1; d_gene: -
CDR3nt: TGTGCCAGCAGCTTAACCTCGGGGGGCAACCAAGAGACCCAGTACTTC; CDR3aa: CASSLTSGGNQETQYF; v_gene: TRBV7-3; abundance: once; len: 16; j_gene: TRBJ2-5; d_gene: -
CDR3nt: TGCAGTGCTAGTAGCGGGAGGGCCTTCGGTGAGCAGTTCTTC; CDR3aa: CSASSGRAFGEQFF; v_gene: TRBV20-1; abundance: -; len: 14; j_gene: TRBJ2-1; d_gene: TRBD2
CDR3nt: TGCGCCAGCAGCTTGGACAGGGGAGGTATCGGGGAGCTGTTTTTT; CDR3aa: CASSLDRGGIGELFF; v_gene: TRBV5-1; abundance: -; len: 15; j_gene: TRBJ2-2; d_gene: -
CDR3nt: TGCGCCAGCAGCTTGACAGCAACTAATGAAAAACTGTTTTTT; CDR3aa: CASSLTATNEKLFF; v_gene: TRBV5-1; abundance: -; len: 14; j_gene: TRBJ1-4; d_gene: -
CDR3nt: TGTGCCAGCAGCTTGGGGCCCCCTCGACAGACCAACTATGGCTACACCTTC; CDR3aa: CASSLGPPRQTNYGYTF; v_gene: TRBV5-4; abundance: -; len: 17; j_gene: TRBJ1-2; d_gene: -
CDR3nt: TGTGCCAGCAACCTTTACAGGGGGCTCACTGAAGCTTTCTTT; CDR3aa: CASNLYRGLTEAFF; v_gene: TRBV7-2; abundance: -; len: 14; j_gene: TRBJ1-1; d_gene: TRBD1
CDR3nt: TGCGCCAGCAGTGCCTTAGGGGGACAGATGAACACTGAAGCTTTCTTT; CDR3aa: CASSALGGQMNTEAFF; v_gene: TRBV10-2; abundance: -; len: 16; j_gene: TRBJ1-1; d_gene: TRBD1
CDR3nt: TGTGCCAGCAGCCAAGGGTTGCCAGCGGACACAGATACGCAGTATTTT; CDR3aa: CASSQGLPADTDTQYF; v_gene: TRBV6-6; abundance: once; len: 16; j_gene: TRBJ2-3; d_gene: -
CDR3nt: TGTGCAAGTCGCTTAGACGCAGGGGGCCCCTCCGGGGAGCTGTTTTTT; CDR3aa: CASRLDAGGPSGELFF; v_gene: TRBV12-2; abundance: -; len: 16; j_gene: TRBJ2-2; d_gene: -
CDR3nt: TGCAGCGTTGCGACGGGGGTTCAAGAGACCCAGTACTTC; CDR3aa: CSVATGVQETQYF; v_gene: TRBV29-1; abundance: -; len: 13; j_gene: TRBJ2-5; d_gene: -
CDR3nt: TGTGCCAGCAGCTACAGGGGTACGGAGACCCAGTACTTC; CDR3aa: CASSYRGTETQYF; v_gene: TRBV7-2; abundance: -; len: 13; j_gene: TRBJ2-5; d_gene: TRBD1
CDR3nt: TGTGCCAGCAGTTTAAGGGGAGTTGGGGGGGAACGGCCCCAGCATTTT; CDR3aa: CASSLRGVGGERPQHF; v_gene: TRBV28; abundance: -; len: 16; j_gene: TRBJ1-5; d_gene: -
CDR3nt: TGTGCCAGTAGGAGGGACTCCTACTCCTACGAGCAGTACTTC; CDR3aa: CASRRDSYSYEQYF; v_gene: TRBV19; abundance: few; len: 14; j_gene: TRBJ2-7; d_gene: -
CDR3nt: TGTGCCAGCAGTCCCTGGGGCCACCTAAACGTGAATTCACCCCTCCACTTT; CDR3aa: CASSPWGHLNVNSPLHF; v_gene: TRBV28; abundance: few; len: 17; j_gene: TRBJ1-6; d_gene: -
CDR3nt: TGTGCCAGCAGCGGACAGGGGGATTCACCCCTCCACTTT; CDR3aa: CASSGQGDSPLHF; v_gene: TRBV7-8; abundance: -; len: 13; j_gene: TRBJ1-6; d_gene: TRBD1
CDR3nt: TGTGCCAGCAGCCCCAACACCGGGACAGGGGGCGGAAATGAGCAGTTCTTC; CDR3aa: CASSPNTGTGGGNEQFF; v_gene: TRBV7-7; abundance: -; len: 17; j_gene: TRBJ2-1; d_gene: TRBD1
CDR3nt: TGTGCCTGGAGACAGATGGGACAGGGGTTCTCATCACCCCTCCACTTT; CDR3aa: CAWRQMGQGFSSPLHF; v_gene: TRBV30; abundance: -; len: 16; j_gene: TRBJ1-6; d_gene: TRBD1
CDR3nt: TGTGCCAGCAGTGAAGCGCTTCTAGCGGGAGCCCGCACAGATACGCAGTATTTT; CDR3aa: CASSEALLAGARTDTQYF; v_gene: TRBV2; abundance: -; len: 18; j_gene: TRBJ2-3; d_gene: TRBD2
CDR3nt: TGTGCCAGCAGTGAATGGCAGGGACTAGCGGGAGAGGTCGAGCAGTACTTC; CDR3aa: CASSEWQGLAGEVEQYF; v_gene: TRBV6-1; abundance: -; len: 17; j_gene: TRBJ2-7; d_gene: TRBD2
CDR3nt: TGTGCCAGCAGCTTAGCCACAGGGGGCGAATTCCCCCAGCATTTT; CDR3aa: CASSLATGGEFPQHF; v_gene: TRBV7-2; abundance: few; len: 15; j_gene: TRBJ1-5; d_gene: TRBD1
CDR3nt: TGTGCCAGCAGCTTGAAGGGGGCAGCGCCAGAGCAAGAGACCCAGTACTTC; CDR3aa: CASSLKGAAPEQETQYF; v_gene: TRBV7-9; abundance: -; len: 17; j_gene: TRBJ2-5; d_gene: TRBD1
CDR3nt: TGTGCCAGTAGTACTCGACAGGGTAACGGAGCCGGGGAGCTGTTTTTT; CDR3aa: CASSTRQGNGAGELFF; v_gene: TRBV19; abundance: -; len: 16; j_gene: TRBJ2-2; d_gene: TRBD1
CDR3nt: TGTGCCAGCAGCTTAGGACAGCAAGAGACCCAGTACTTC; CDR3aa: CASSLGQQETQYF; v_gene: TRBV7-2; abundance: -; len: 13; j_gene: TRBJ2-5; d_gene: -
CDR3nt: TGCGCCAGCAGCAATAGGGAGGGGTTGAACACTGAAGCTTTCTTT; CDR3aa: CASSNREGLNTEAFF; v_gene: TRBV5-1; abundance: -; len: 15; j_gene: TRBJ1-1; d_gene: -
CDR3nt: TGTGCCAGCAGCTCGCTCAGCGGGGGCTTCGGGGAGCTGTTTTTT; CDR3aa: CASSSLSGGFGELFF; v_gene: TRBV9; abundance: -; len: 15; j_gene: TRBJ2-2; d_gene: TRBD2
CDR3nt: TGTGCCAGCAGAGGAAACAGGGTGGGGCCCCAGCATTTT; CDR3aa: CASRGNRVGPQHF; v_gene: TRBV2; abundance: -; len: 13; j_gene: TRBJ1-5; d_gene: -